This TCR beta chain was sequenced for a study of OX40 agonist ivuxolimab in advanced cancers. About the research overall: Ivuxolimab was delivered to patients intravenously every 2 weeks at doses spanning 0.01 to 10 mg/kg. Findings and caveats of the study: There was clonal expansion of CD4+ and CD8+ blood T cells by week 6 at 0.1 to 3.0 mg/kg.

Germline V CDR1 and CDR2: SGHRS, YFSETQ. The V and J ends lost 5 bases and 6 bases, in that order; junction bases with no gene match: 8. This CDR3 comprises 14 residues. This clone was seen just once. The target antigen is unknown. TCRdb's table, derived via immunoSEQ multiplex PCR, lists solely in-frame clones and lacks some. This repertoire shows about 72,000 clones, over 75% found once; its top ten account for more than 0.8%. V usage is TRBV5-1 and J usage is TRBJ1-2; 9 bases map to TRBD1. This material consisted of CD4+ or CD8+ T cells sorted from blood, taken in a trial of the OX40 agonist ivuxolimab. This clonotype originated in an adult with an advanced solid tumor such as melanoma, head and neck, liver or kidney cancer. CDR3 loop: CASSFDRGVDGYTF. In nucleotides, the CDR3 is TGCGCCAGCAGTTTTGACAGGGGGGTAGATGGCTACACCTTC.